A selection of T cell receptor beta chains follows, all from one sample in a study of blood T cell repertoires in COVID-19. Assay used: immunoSEQ multiplex PCR; TCRdb lists only in-frame clones, some missing. Among tens of thousands of clones, around three quarters were seen once, and the ten largest hold 4% to 6%. The sequencing sample was made of peripheral blood. The source is a woman between 70 and 85 years old with acute or convalescent COVID-19. Each CDR3 is given with its conserved first and last residue. D genes are given only for firm matches. Not every row has a clone size; where given, it reads once, few, many or a size class.

CDR3nt	CDR3aa	v_gene	j_gene	d_gene	abundance
TGTGCCAGCAGCTTACTAGGGGAAACTGAAGCTTTCTTT	CASSLLGETEAFF	TRBV7-8	TRBJ1-1	.	.
TGTGCCAGCCATGCACAGGGGTCCCACACCTTC	CASHAQGSHTF	TRBV2	TRBJ1-2	TRBD1	.
TGTGCCACCGCGGAAGCTTTCTTT	CATAEAFF	TRBV7-9	TRBJ1-1	.	.
TGTGCCAGCAGCTTTGGGGACAGACGAGGCTACACCTTC	CASSFGDRRGYTF	TRBV7-2	TRBJ1-2	TRBD1	once
TGTGCCAGCAGTTTAGGGGAGAACTATGGCTACACCTTC	CASSLGENYGYTF	TRBV27	TRBJ1-2	.	few
TGTGCCAGCAGTTACCCGGGGGGGCAGACAGATACGCAGTATTTT	CASSYPGGQTDTQYF	TRBV6-6	TRBJ2-3	TRBD2	.
TGTGCCAGCACCTCAAGGATGCCTTCGGGCTATGGCTACACCTTC	CASTSRMPSGYGYTF	TRBV6-5	TRBJ1-2	.	.
TGTGCCAGCCCGATCCGGTACGAGCAGTACTTC	CASPIRYEQYF	TRBV6-5	TRBJ2-7	.	.
TGTGCCAGCTCACCTTTAGGGCAGTCGACTGGGAGGACTGAAGCTTTCTTT	CASSPLGQSTGRTEAFF	TRBV18	TRBJ1-1	.	.
TGTGCCTCACGGCCTCCGGGATCCTACGAGCAGTACTTC	CASRPPGSYEQYF	TRBV19	TRBJ2-7	.	.
TGTGCCAGCAGCCGCCATTTAGCGGGCCGGACCCAGTACTTC	CASSRHLAGRTQYF	TRBV6-5	TRBJ2-5	TRBD2	.
TGCAGCGCTACAGGTCCCGCTAACTATGGCTACACCTTC	CSATGPANYGYTF	TRBV29-1	TRBJ1-2	.	.
TGCAGCGTTGAAGCAGGGAAATACAATGAGCAGTTCTTC	CSVEAGKYNEQFF	TRBV29-1	TRBJ2-1	.	.
TGTGCCAGCAGCTTTTGGGGAGGGGGTTCTGGGGCCAACGTCCTGACTTTC	CASSFWGGGSGANVLTF	TRBV5-4	TRBJ2-6	.	.
TGTGCCAGCTCACCAGATAGCGCGGGTGAGCAGTTCTTC	CASSPDSAGEQFF	TRBV18	TRBJ2-1	.	.
TGTGCCAGCAGCTACAGGGGCACAGATACGCAGTATTTT	CASSYRGTDTQYF	TRBV11-1	TRBJ2-3	.	.
TGCAGCGTTGAAGCGGGGGGGAGCTCCTACGAGCAGTACTTC	CSVEAGGSSYEQYF	TRBV29-1	TRBJ2-7	TRBD2	.
TGTGCCAGCAGATCTTCCGGGACTAGCGGGGGAACCCCTGCCTCCTACGAGCAGTACTTC	CASRSSGTSGGTPASYEQYF	TRBV21-1	TRBJ2-7	.	.
TGTGCCAGTAGTCCTAGGGACTCCCGGGGTCAGCCCCAGCATTTT	CASSPRDSRGQPQHF	TRBV19	TRBJ1-5	.	.
TGTGCCAGCAGTTTAGGCGGGAACTATGGCTACACCTTC	CASSLGGNYGYTF	TRBV27	TRBJ1-2	.	few
TGTGCCACCAGTGACCCGCACTCGGGGAGAGCTAACTATGGCTACACCTTC	CATSDPHSGRANYGYTF	TRBV24-1	TRBJ1-2	.	few
TGTGCCAGCGCCCTTTTAGCGGGGGGCGACAATGAGCAGTTCTTC	CASALLAGGDNEQFF	TRBV19	TRBJ2-1	TRBD2	.
TGTGCCAGCAGACAGACAGAAGGGTACACCTTC	CASRQTEGYTF	TRBV7-9	TRBJ1-2	.	few
TGTGCCAGCAGTTACTCCCAGGGCTACACAGATACGCAGTATTTT	CASSYSQGYTDTQYF	TRBV6-2/TRBV6-3	TRBJ2-3	.	.
TGTGCCAGCAGCCCCGGGACAGGGGCCTACGAGCAGTACTTC	CASSPGTGAYEQYF	TRBV14	TRBJ2-7	TRBD1	.
TGTGCCAGCAGCCAAGCCGTCCTAGCGGGGGGGAAAAACATTCAGTACTTC	CASSQAVLAGGKNIQYF	TRBV3-1/TRBV3-2	TRBJ2-4	TRBD2	.
TGTGCCAGCAGCCGGAGAGGACAGGGAGCAGGAAACACCATATATTTT	CASSRRGQGAGNTIYF	TRBV21-1	TRBJ1-3	.	.
TGTGCCAGCAGCTTCTGGGCAGGAGAGGGCAATGAGCAGTTCTTC	CASSFWAGEGNEQFF	TRBV7-2	TRBJ2-1	.	.
TGTGCCAGCAGTCCTGCGGGGCGAAATCAGCCCCAGCATTTT	CASSPAGRNQPQHF	TRBV27	TRBJ1-5	.	.
TGTGCCAGTAGACCGGGACAGGGGATCGCCTACGAGCAGTACTTC	CASRPGQGIAYEQYF	TRBV19	TRBJ2-7	TRBD1	.
TGTGCCAGCAGCCAACGAGCGGGGGGACCACGGTACAATGAGCAGTTCTTC	CASSQRAGGPRYNEQFF	TRBV7-6	TRBJ2-1	TRBD2	.
TGTGCCAGCAGGACTCAGACAGGGAAGACCTACGAGCAGTACTTC	CASRTQTGKTYEQYF	TRBV7-2	TRBJ2-7	TRBD1	.
TGTGCCAGCAGTGGGGACAGTTACGCGACCCAGTACTTC	CASSGDSYATQYF	TRBV9	TRBJ2-5	TRBD1	.
TGTGCCAGCAGCCCTGGACAGGGGGGTGGAAACACCATATATTTT	CASSPGQGGGNTIYF	TRBV7-6	TRBJ1-3	TRBD1	.
TGTGCCAGTAGGATCGACAGGGTAAATCAGCCCCAGCATTTT	CASRIDRVNQPQHF	TRBV19	TRBJ1-5	TRBD1	.
TGCGCCAGCAGGGCGCCGGGACAGAACCCTACAGATACGCAGTATTTT	CASRAPGQNPTDTQYF	TRBV5-1	TRBJ2-3	TRBD1	once
TGTGCCAGCAGTTATCGAACAGACAGGGGGGTTATGAACACTGAAGCTTTCTTT	CASSYRTDRGVMNTEAFF	TRBV27	TRBJ1-1	TRBD1	.
TGTGCCAGCAGCTTAGGAGAGAACACTGAAGCTTTCTTT	CASSLGENTEAFF	TRBV11-3	TRBJ1-1	.	many
TGTGCCAGCAGCTTAGGTAGGGGGGGCTCCTACAATGAGCAGTTCTTC	CASSLGRGGSYNEQFF	TRBV11-2	TRBJ2-1	.	.
TGTGCCAGCTCAGGGACAGGAATGAACACTGAAGCTTTCTTT	CASSGTGMNTEAFF	TRBV18	TRBJ1-1	TRBD1	.
TGTGCCAGCAGTTTCCGACAGGGACTGAACACTGAAGCTTTCTTT	CASSFRQGLNTEAFF	TRBV6-5	TRBJ1-1	TRBD1	once